The rows below give T cell receptor beta chains drawn from one sample of a study of shared clonotypes between healthy human individuals. Here immunoSEQ multiplex PCR was the method, and the copy in TCRdb shows in-frame clones only, minus some. Counted here are under 2,000,000 clones, about 95% occurring once; the ten biggest clones make up around 1%. Material for sequencing was naive CD8+ T cells sorted from blood. The receptor source for this set is a man aged 18 to 30 in good health. CDR3s include the opening cysteine and the closing phenylalanine or tryptophan. The order of the fields is clone size, J gene, V gene, D gene, CDR3 DNA, CDR3 protein. D genes are given only for firm matches. Clone size is shown for a subset of rows, as once, few, many or a class of expanded clone.

clone_size: once; j_call: TRBJ2-5; v_call: TRBV27; d_call: TRBD2; cdr3_nt: TGTGCCAGCAGCCCTACCGTAGCGGGGGGGCTCGGGCAGTACTTC; cdr3_aa: CASSPTVAGGLGQYF
clone_size: -; j_call: TRBJ2-2; v_call: TRBV7-9; d_call: -; cdr3_nt: TGTGCCAGTGCCATCCTCGGGGAGCTGTTTTTT; cdr3_aa: CASAILGELFF
clone_size: -; j_call: TRBJ1-2; v_call: TRBV7-9; d_call: -; cdr3_nt: TGTGCCAGCAGCTCAACGGATGACGGGGCGACGGGTGGCTACACCTTC; cdr3_aa: CASSSTDDGATGGYTF
clone_size: -; j_call: TRBJ2-7; v_call: TRBV7-2; d_call: -; cdr3_nt: TGTGCCAGCAGCTTAGATGAGGGCCCCTGGGAGCAGTACTTC; cdr3_aa: CASSLDEGPWEQYF
clone_size: once; j_call: TRBJ1-2; v_call: TRBV25-1; d_call: -; cdr3_nt: TGTGCCAGCAGTGAAGGAGAGGGCCCTCTCTATGGCTACACCTTC; cdr3_aa: CASSEGEGPLYGYTF
clone_size: -; j_call: TRBJ1-1; v_call: TRBV4-1; d_call: -; cdr3_nt: TGCGCCAGCAGTTTTGCCGGGGGGCCTGAAGCTTTCTTT; cdr3_aa: CASSFAGGPEAFF
clone_size: -; j_call: TRBJ1-1; v_call: TRBV2; d_call: -; cdr3_nt: TGTGCCAGTTACATGAACACTGAAGCTTTCTTT; cdr3_aa: CASYMNTEAFF
clone_size: -; j_call: TRBJ2-1; v_call: TRBV18; d_call: -; cdr3_nt: TGTGCCAGCTCACCCCCTATGCATGAGCAGTTCTTC; cdr3_aa: CASSPPMHEQFF
clone_size: -; j_call: TRBJ2-1; v_call: TRBV28; d_call: TRBD2; cdr3_nt: TGTGCCAGCAGTTTGCGGGGGGGCTTAGATGAGCAGTTCTTC; cdr3_aa: CASSLRGGLDEQFF
clone_size: once; j_call: TRBJ2-5; v_call: TRBV2; d_call: TRBD2; cdr3_nt: TGTGCCAGCAGGCCCGGGACTAGCGGGAAAGAGACCCAGTACTTC; cdr3_aa: CASRPGTSGKETQYF
clone_size: once; j_call: TRBJ2-3; v_call: TRBV7-6; d_call: TRBD2; cdr3_nt: TGTGCCAGCAGCTTAGGGGGCGGGGGGGCTACAGATACGCAGTATTTT; cdr3_aa: CASSLGGGGATDTQYF
clone_size: -; j_call: TRBJ1-5; v_call: TRBV2; d_call: -; cdr3_nt: TGTGCCAGCAGTGAATCAGGGGCTGACAATCAGCCCCAGCATTTT; cdr3_aa: CASSESGADNQPQHF
clone_size: -; j_call: TRBJ2-7; v_call: TRBV9; d_call: -; cdr3_nt: TGTGCCAGCAGCCCGGGCCTCCCTCCTACCTACGAGCAGTACTTC; cdr3_aa: CASSPGLPPTYEQYF
clone_size: -; j_call: TRBJ2-6; v_call: TRBV27; d_call: TRBD2; cdr3_nt: TGTGCCAGCACGATCGGGGTCCTAGCGGGGGGTTCTGGGGCCAACGTCCTGACTTTC; cdr3_aa: CASTIGVLAGGSGANVLTF
clone_size: -; j_call: TRBJ2-3; v_call: TRBV19; d_call: -; cdr3_nt: TGTGCCAGCGGAATCGGGACTGACCTTGATACGCAGTATTTT; cdr3_aa: CASGIGTDLDTQYF
clone_size: -; j_call: TRBJ2-1; v_call: TRBV2; d_call: TRBD2; cdr3_nt: TGTGCCAGCAGTGAAGGACTAGCCTCAACCCTCGCCAATGAGCAGTTCTTC; cdr3_aa: CASSEGLASTLANEQFF
clone_size: -; j_call: TRBJ2-1; v_call: TRBV7-2; d_call: -; cdr3_nt: TGTGCCAGCAGCTGGCCCCCTAAGGATGAGCAGTTCTTC; cdr3_aa: CASSWPPKDEQFF
clone_size: -; j_call: TRBJ1-5; v_call: TRBV11-2; d_call: -; cdr3_nt: TGTGCCAGCAGCTTAGAAGGCAATAGCAATCAGCCCCAGCATTTT; cdr3_aa: CASSLEGNSNQPQHF
clone_size: once; j_call: TRBJ2-5; v_call: TRBV28; d_call: -; cdr3_nt: TGTGCCAGCAGTGAACGACAGATCCAAGAGACCCAGTACTTC; cdr3_aa: CASSERQIQETQYF
clone_size: -; j_call: TRBJ2-3; v_call: TRBV7-6; d_call: TRBD1; cdr3_nt: TGTGCCAGCAGCTTAGATACGGGACAGGGGTTCACAGATACGCAGTATTTT; cdr3_aa: CASSLDTGQGFTDTQYF
clone_size: -; j_call: TRBJ2-7; v_call: TRBV7-8; d_call: TRBD2; cdr3_nt: TGTGCCAGCAGCTTAAGGACTAGCGGGAACTACGAGCAGTACTTC; cdr3_aa: CASSLRTSGNYEQYF
clone_size: once; j_call: TRBJ2-7; v_call: TRBV29-1; d_call: -; cdr3_nt: TGCAGCGCCCGCGAGGGACTCACATACGAGCAGTACTTC; cdr3_aa: CSAREGLTYEQYF
clone_size: -; j_call: TRBJ2-7; v_call: TRBV9; d_call: TRBD2; cdr3_nt: TGTGCCAGCAGCGTAAGTAGCGGGAGTAACTACGAGCAGTACTTC; cdr3_aa: CASSVSSGSNYEQYF
clone_size: -; j_call: TRBJ2-7; v_call: TRBV5-1; d_call: -; cdr3_nt: TGCGCCAGCAGCTTGGCCGGGACAACCTACGAGCAGTACTTC; cdr3_aa: CASSLAGTTYEQYF
clone_size: -; j_call: TRBJ2-5; v_call: TRBV28; d_call: TRBD1; cdr3_nt: TGTGCCAGCAGTTTACCGACAGGGGGGGAGACCCAGTACTTC; cdr3_aa: CASSLPTGGETQYF
clone_size: -; j_call: TRBJ1-5; v_call: TRBV19; d_call: TRBD1; cdr3_nt: TGTGCCAGTAGTACGGGACAGGGGGTTCTCCAGCCCCAGCATTTT; cdr3_aa: CASSTGQGVLQPQHF
clone_size: once; j_call: TRBJ2-7; v_call: TRBV21-1; d_call: -; cdr3_nt: TGTGCCAGCAGCCTGTCGAGCAGTGGGTACGAGCAGTACTTC; cdr3_aa: CASSLSSSGYEQYF
clone_size: -; j_call: TRBJ1-1; v_call: TRBV30; d_call: -; cdr3_nt: TGTGCCTGGACCCGGACTGTGAACACTGAAGCTTTCTTT; cdr3_aa: CAWTRTVNTEAFF
clone_size: -; j_call: TRBJ2-7; v_call: TRBV7-9; d_call: -; cdr3_nt: TGTGCCAGCAGCCCCCTTTTGGCAGGGGACTCCTACGAGCAGTACTTC; cdr3_aa: CASSPLLAGDSYEQYF
clone_size: -; j_call: TRBJ1-2; v_call: TRBV19; d_call: -; cdr3_nt: TGTGCCAGTAGTAACAGCCGTTCAGTGCTCGGCTACACCTTC; cdr3_aa: CASSNSRSVLGYTF
clone_size: -; j_call: TRBJ1-4; v_call: TRBV19; d_call: -; cdr3_nt: TGTGCCAGTAGTATAGCAGATTACGAAGAAAAACTGTTTTTT; cdr3_aa: CASSIADYEEKLFF
clone_size: -; j_call: TRBJ1-2; v_call: TRBV6-1; d_call: TRBD1; cdr3_nt: TGTGCCAGCAGTGAAGGACAGGGGGTGAACTATGGCTACACCTTC; cdr3_aa: CASSEGQGVNYGYTF
clone_size: -; j_call: TRBJ2-5; v_call: TRBV6-5; d_call: -; cdr3_nt: TGTGCCAGCAGTTACTCCACTGGCTACGGAGAGACCCAGTACTTC; cdr3_aa: CASSYSTGYGETQYF
clone_size: -; j_call: TRBJ2-4; v_call: TRBV11-2; d_call: -; cdr3_nt: TGTGCCAGCAGCTTAGAATGGTGGGAGAAATCGGACTTC; cdr3_aa: CASSLEWWEKSDF
clone_size: once; j_call: TRBJ1-3; v_call: TRBV10-1; d_call: -; cdr3_nt: TGCGCCAGCAGCGAGGGAGCAGACTTCTCTGGAAACACCATATATTTT; cdr3_aa: CASSEGADFSGNTIYF
clone_size: -; j_call: TRBJ2-2; v_call: TRBV4-3; d_call: -; cdr3_nt: TGCGCCAGCAGCCGAGAATTGTGGATCGGGGAGCTGTTTTTT; cdr3_aa: CASSRELWIGELFF
clone_size: -; j_call: TRBJ2-5; v_call: TRBV6-5; d_call: TRBD1; cdr3_nt: TGTGCCAGCAGTTACTTCCCCGGGACAGCCCAAGAGACCCAGTACTTC; cdr3_aa: CASSYFPGTAQETQYF
clone_size: -; j_call: TRBJ2-7; v_call: TRBV5-1; d_call: -; cdr3_nt: TGCGCCAGCAGCTTGGGGCAAGACTACGAGCAGTACTTC; cdr3_aa: CASSLGQDYEQYF
clone_size: -; j_call: TRBJ1-1; v_call: TRBV19; d_call: -; cdr3_nt: TGTGCCAGTATTTCGAGGAGGGACCGTATGAACACTGAAGCTTTCTTT; cdr3_aa: CASISRRDRMNTEAFF
clone_size: -; j_call: TRBJ2-3; v_call: TRBV11-3; d_call: -; cdr3_nt: TGTGCCAGCAGCCCAGGGGCGGGAGAAGAAGGGGCGCAGTATTTT; cdr3_aa: CASSPGAGEEGAQYF
clone_size: -; j_call: TRBJ1-4; v_call: TRBV14; d_call: -; cdr3_nt: TGTGCCAGCAGCCAACCCTCCGTTGGTAATGAAAAACTGTTTTTT; cdr3_aa: CASSQPSVGNEKLFF
clone_size: -; j_call: TRBJ1-5; v_call: TRBV6-1; d_call: TRBD1; cdr3_nt: TGTGCCAGCAGTGAAGACAGGGGGCACTATCAGCCCCAGCATTTT; cdr3_aa: CASSEDRGHYQPQHF
clone_size: -; j_call: TRBJ1-3; v_call: TRBV7-9; d_call: -; cdr3_nt: TGTGCCAGCAGCTTAGCGTTGGGTGCTGGAAACACCATATATTTT; cdr3_aa: CASSLALGAGNTIYF
clone_size: once; j_call: TRBJ2-1; v_call: TRBV6-6; d_call: TRBD2; cdr3_nt: TGTGCCAGCAGCCCGACTAGCGCCCCTTCCTACAATGAGCAGTTCTTC; cdr3_aa: CASSPTSAPSYNEQFF
clone_size: -; j_call: TRBJ1-1; v_call: TRBV7-2; d_call: TRBD1; cdr3_nt: TGTGCCAGCAGTAGACTACAGGGGGCGCGGACTGAAGCTTTCTTT; cdr3_aa: CASSRLQGARTEAFF
clone_size: -; j_call: TRBJ2-7; v_call: TRBV9; d_call: -; cdr3_nt: TGTGCCAGCAGCGTAGGAATTGCTAACTCCTACGAGCAGTACTTC; cdr3_aa: CASSVGIANSYEQYF
clone_size: -; j_call: TRBJ2-5; v_call: TRBV9; d_call: -; cdr3_nt: TGTGCCAGCAGCCCACCCCATACTCAAGAGACCCAGTACTTC; cdr3_aa: CASSPPHTQETQYF
clone_size: -; j_call: TRBJ1-1; v_call: TRBV28; d_call: -; cdr3_nt: TGTGCCAGCAGTTTATCCTCACGTGGGTTGGTAGGTGAAGCTTTCTTT; cdr3_aa: CASSLSSRGLVGEAFF
clone_size: -; j_call: TRBJ2-5; v_call: TRBV28; d_call: -; cdr3_nt: TGTGCCAGCAGTTCAACAGGGTCCGCTTTCCAAGAGACCCAGTACTTC; cdr3_aa: CASSSTGSAFQETQYF
clone_size: once; j_call: TRBJ1-2; v_call: TRBV13; d_call: -; cdr3_nt: TGTGCCAGCAGCATTCAGGGAGGTTCGTCCTATGGCTACACCTTC; cdr3_aa: CASSIQGGSSYGYTF
clone_size: -; j_call: TRBJ2-1; v_call: TRBV4-3; d_call: -; cdr3_nt: TGCGCCAGCAGCCAAGGCGCATTGTCGCCTAGCGACTACAATGAGCAGTTCTTC; cdr3_aa: CASSQGALSPSDYNEQFF
clone_size: -; j_call: TRBJ1-6; v_call: TRBV6-4; d_call: -; cdr3_nt: TGTGCCAGCAGTGACCAACCCTTACCGACAGGCTTAAATTCACCCCTCCACTTT; cdr3_aa: CASSDQPLPTGLNSPLHF
clone_size: -; j_call: TRBJ1-2; v_call: TRBV27; d_call: -; cdr3_nt: TGTGCCAGCAGTGAAGCGGACCGGGGGAATGGCTACACCTTC; cdr3_aa: CASSEADRGNGYTF
clone_size: once; j_call: TRBJ1-1; v_call: TRBV5-6; d_call: TRBD1; cdr3_nt: TGTGCCAGCAGCATCCTCCCGGGACAGGGGAACACTGAAGCTTTCTTT; cdr3_aa: CASSILPGQGNTEAFF